This TCR beta chain was recorded in a study of CD8+CD57+ T cells in acquired aplastic anemia. Study at large: Recorded DNA amounts for sorted CD4+ and CD8+ cells had an average of roughly 3.4 ug.

Genomic DNA templated the TCR beta VDJ and CDR3 profiling. Using its own MiXCR run on the reads, TCRdb lists one record per CDR3 protein. This table has approximately 170,000 distinct CDR3 sequences, about 45% appearing once. Patients who underwent sequencing had shown CD8+CD57+ cell expansion by flow cytometry. Sequencing was carried out using sorted CD4+, CD8+, or CD8+CD57+ T cells (not recorded which) from PBMCs. This clonotype was obtained from a human donor with aplastic anemia.

The CDR3 DNA reads as TGCGCCAGCAGCGCGAACACTGAAGCTTTCTTT. Its protein is CASSANTEAFF. The V gene is TRBV5-1, the J gene TRBJ1-1; D is undetermined. Trimming stripped 4 bases from V and 1 base from J, with 2 bases between. Germline assignment: CDR1 SGHRS and CDR2 YFSETQ. There are 11 residues in the CDR3. Combining the CDR3 with reference TRBV5-1 and TRBJ1-1 gives the whole variable domain KAGVTQTPRYLIKTRGQQVTLSCSPISGHRSVSWYQQTPGQGLQFLFEYFSETQRNKGNFPGRFSGRQFSNSRSEMNVSTLELGDSALYLCASSANTEAFFGQGTRLTVV.